The rows below give T cell receptor beta chains drawn from one sample of a study of PD-L1 blockade in urothelial cancer. Produced via immunoSEQ multiplex PCR; TCRdb's table is partial and in-frame only. The sample lists tens of thousands of clones; about 90% were seen once. The sequenced sample was PBMCs, obtained around atezolizumab (anti-PD-L1) treatment. The receptors derive from a man aged 60-69 years with urothelial cancer. CDR3s include the opening cysteine and the closing phenylalanine or tryptophan. The order of the fields is V gene, J gene, D gene, CDR3 length, clone size, CDR3 protein, CDR3 DNA. The D gene is left open where the match is weak. Clone size is given for some rows only: seen once, a few or many times, or a class if the clone is expanded.

>TRBV6-1|TRBJ1-1|.|14|once
CASSESRFNTEAFF
TGTGCCAGCAGTGAAAGCCGATTTAACACTGAAGCTTTCTTT
>TRBV12-5|TRBJ2-2|TRBD1|15|.
CASGSGQGNTGELFF
TGTGCTAGTGGCTCCGGACAGGGGAACACCGGGGAGCTGTTTTTT
>TRBV5-8|TRBJ1-3|.|17|.
CASSLRPGTRDLGTIYF
TGTGCCAGCAGCTTGCGCCCCGGGACACGAGATTTAGGTACCATATATTTT
>TRBV9|TRBJ2-2|.|16|.
CASSGAWVMNTGELFF
TGTGCCAGCAGCGGAGCGTGGGTGATGAACACCGGGGAGCTGTTTTTT
>TRBV9|TRBJ1-1|TRBD1|14|.
CASSGRQGGTEAFF
TGTGCCAGCAGCGGCCGACAGGGAGGTACTGAAGCTTTCTTT
>TRBV29-1|TRBJ2-3|.|13|.
CTYGPLTADTQYF
TGCACCTACGGGCCCTTGACAGCAGATACGCAGTATTTT
>TRBV29-1|TRBJ1-3|.|15|.
CSAEGGREHQNTIYF
TGCAGCGCTGAGGGGGGACGAGAACATCAAAACACCATATATTTT
>TRBV6-5|TRBJ2-7|TRBD2|16|.
CASSYKILAGGDEQYF
TGTGCCAGCAGTTACAAAATATTAGCGGGAGGGGACGAGCAGTACTTC
>TRBV7-6|TRBJ1-2|TRBD1|15|.
CASSSGDRGLYGYTF
TGTGCCAGCAGCTCAGGGGACAGGGGACTCTATGGCTACACCTTC
>TRBV29-1|TRBJ2-7|TRBD2|12|.
CSPWGRDYEQYF
TGCAGCCCGTGGGGGAGGGACTACGAGCAGTACTTC
>TRBV5-6|TRBJ1-6|.|15|.
CASSLEAGLDSPLHF
TGTGCCAGCAGCTTGGAAGCAGGGCTGGATTCACCCCTCCACTTT
>TRBV27|TRBJ2-3|TRBD2|17|.
CASSFWGGLSQTDTQYF
TGTGCCAGCAGTTTCTGGGGGGGACTAAGTCAGACAGATACGCAGTATTTT
>TRBV5-1|TRBJ2-7|.|15|.
CASSLVRASPYEQYF
TGCGCCAGCAGCTTGGTCAGAGCGAGCCCCTACGAGCAGTACTTC
>TRBV18|TRBJ1-2|.|15|.
CASSLRDKTPYGYTF
TGTGCCAGCTCCCTCCGGGACAAGACACCTTATGGCTACACCTTC
>TRBV10-1|TRBJ2-3|.|16|.
CASSEPGAGEADTQYF
TGCGCCAGCAGTGAGCCAGGGGCGGGAGAGGCAGATACGCAGTATTTT
>TRBV19|TRBJ1-5|.|16|.
CASSPRGAGARQPQHF
TGTGCCAGTAGCCCGCGGGGGGCAGGGGCCAGGCAGCCCCAGCATTTT
>TRBV2|TRBJ2-7|.|14|.
CATALGAISYEQYF
TGTGCCACCGCCTTAGGGGCAATATCCTACGAGCAGTACTTC
>TRBV4-1|TRBJ1-4|TRBD1|15|.
CASSQEGTGNEKLFF
TGCGCCAGCAGCCAAGAAGGGACAGGTAACGAAAAACTGTTTTTT
>TRBV18|TRBJ1-1|TRBD1|14|.
CASSPTTGGTEAFF
TGTGCCAGCTCACCTACGACAGGGGGGACTGAAGCTTTCTTT
>TRBV19|TRBJ2-7|.|13|.
CASSMGGPGEQYF
TGTGCCAGTAGTATGGGGGGACCTGGGGAGCAGTACTTC
>TRBV11-3|TRBJ2-1|.|15|.
CASSRTYDSYNEQFF
TGTGCCAGCAGCAGGACATACGACTCCTACAATGAGCAGTTCTTC
>TRBV4-1|TRBJ2-3|.|16|.
CASSQDDFIYTDTQYF
TGCGCCAGCAGCCAAGATGACTTCATATACACAGATACGCAGTATTTT
>TRBV30|TRBJ2-5|.|13|.
CAWSVLGLETQYF
TGTGCCTGGAGTGTCCTTGGGCTGGAGACCCAGTACTTC
>TRBV11-1|TRBJ1-6|TRBD1|15|.
CASSSRDRGASPLHF
TGTGCCAGCAGCTCCCGGGACAGGGGCGCATCACCCCTCCACTTT
>TRBV7-2|TRBJ2-2|TRBD1|15|once
CASSLDRGDTGELFF
TGTGCCAGCAGCTTAGACAGGGGAGACACCGGGGAGCTGTTTTTT
>TRBV5-5|TRBJ2-7|TRBD1|15|.
CASSLGGQGFDEQYF
TGTGCCAGCAGCTTGGGAGGACAGGGGTTCGACGAGCAGTACTTC
>TRBV19|TRBJ2-7|TRBD2|15|.
CASSIGTSGSYEQYF
TGTGCCAGTAGTATCGGGACTAGCGGATCCTACGAGCAGTACTTC
>TRBV28|TRBJ1-1|TRBD1|14|.
CASSPGTANTEAFF
TGTGCCAGCAGTCCGGGGACAGCGAACACTGAAGCTTTCTTT
>TRBV7-8|TRBJ1-4|.|13|.
CASRPRVGEKLFF
TGTGCCAGCAGACCGAGGGTAGGCGAAAAACTGTTTTTT